Presented here are 5 T cell receptor beta chains from one specimen sequenced in a study of T cells in tuberculosis. The sample's time point: new active TB diagnosis, blood taken before or within 7 days of starting treatment. TCRdb's copy holds only in-frame clones and misses some; the assay was immunoSEQ multiplex PCR. Among some 31,000 clones listed, approximately 90% were seen once. The sample consisted of PBMCs, taken at tuberculosis diagnosis. These receptor sequences come from an adult with tuberculosis.

The CDR3 DNA reads as TGTGCCTGGAGTGTAGGGACTAGCGGGGTGAGGAACACCGGGGAGCTGTTTTTT. Residues: CAWSVGTSGVRNTGELFF. V usage is TRBV30 and J usage is TRBJ2-2; 13 nucleotides line up with TRBD2. V was pared by 0 bases and J by 1 base, with 5 bases of the junction left unmatched. The CDR3 contains 18 residues. Looked up from germline, CDR1 is GTSNPN and CDR2 is SVGIG (reference sequence).

The V and J genes are TRBV11-2 and TRBJ2-7; 8 bases match TRBD1. J was trimmed by 0 bases and V by 4 bases; bases with no gene match: 2. This CDR3 has 14 amino acids. Germline-derived CDR1 and CDR2 are SGHAT and FQNNGV. The CDR3 loop is CASSSGQGSYEQYV. CDR3 DNA sequence: TGTGCCAGCAGCTCCGGACAGGGCTCCTACGAGCAGTACGTC.

V usage is TRBV6-6 and J usage is TRBJ2-2; 8 positions agree with TRBD2. With 6 bases clipped from V and 7 bases from J, the junction kept 7 bases outside the gene matches. Germline CDR1 is MNHNY and CDR2 is SVGAGI (reference sequence). The CDR3 contains 14 residues. The CDR3 loop is CASRVSGASGELFF. The DNA of the CDR3 is TGTGCCAGCAGAGTTAGCGGGGCGAGCGGGGAGCTGTTTTTT.

This clone was seen only once. V usage is TRBV6-5 and J usage is TRBJ2-5, with 7 bases aligning to TRBD2. The germline gives CDR1 MNHEY, CDR2 SVGAGI. There are 13 residues in the CDR3. The ends lost 5 bases at V and 7 bases at J; junction bases unmatched: 7. CDR3 coding DNA: TGTGCCAGCAGTCCGGGACTATCCGGGACCCAGTACTTC. Its translation is CASSPGLSGTQYF.

This chain uses TRBV4-1 with TRBJ2-3, with 7 bases aligning to TRBD2. Per germline, CDR1 MGHRA and CDR2 YSYEKL. V gave up 4 bases and J gave up 2 bases; unmatched junction bases: 0. This CDR3 contains 13 residues. In nucleotides, the CDR3 is TGCGCCAGCAGCCGGGACTACACAGATACGCAGTATTTT. Translated, it gives CASSRDYTDTQYF.